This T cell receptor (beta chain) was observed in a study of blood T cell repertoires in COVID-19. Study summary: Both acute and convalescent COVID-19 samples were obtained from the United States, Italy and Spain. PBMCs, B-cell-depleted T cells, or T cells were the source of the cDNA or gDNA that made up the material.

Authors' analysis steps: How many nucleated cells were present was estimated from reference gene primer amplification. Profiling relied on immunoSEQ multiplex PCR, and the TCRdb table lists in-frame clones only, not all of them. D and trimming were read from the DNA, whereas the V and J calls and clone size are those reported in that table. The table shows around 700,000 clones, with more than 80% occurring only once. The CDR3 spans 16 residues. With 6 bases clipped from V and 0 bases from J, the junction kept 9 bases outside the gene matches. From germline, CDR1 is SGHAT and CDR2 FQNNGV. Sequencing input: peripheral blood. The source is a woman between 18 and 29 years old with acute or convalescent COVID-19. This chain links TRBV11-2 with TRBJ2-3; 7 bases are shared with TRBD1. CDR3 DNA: TGTGCCAGCAGACCGAGGACAGGTTCTAGCACAGATACGCAGTATTTT. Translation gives CASRPRTGSSTDTQYF.